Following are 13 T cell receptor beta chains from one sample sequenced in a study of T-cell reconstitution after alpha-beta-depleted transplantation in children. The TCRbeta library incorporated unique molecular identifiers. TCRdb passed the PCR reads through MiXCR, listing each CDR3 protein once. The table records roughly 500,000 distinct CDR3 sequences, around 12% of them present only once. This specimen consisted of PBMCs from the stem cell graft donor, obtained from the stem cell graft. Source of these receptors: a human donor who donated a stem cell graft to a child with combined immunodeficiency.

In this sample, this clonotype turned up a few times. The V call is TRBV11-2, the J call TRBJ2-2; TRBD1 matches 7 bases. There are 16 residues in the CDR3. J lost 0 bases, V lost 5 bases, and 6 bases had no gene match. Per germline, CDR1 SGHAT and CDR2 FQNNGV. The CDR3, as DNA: TGTGCCAGCAGCACCGGCAGGGGGACGAACACCGGGGAGCTGTTTTTT. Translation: CASSTGRGTNTGELFF.

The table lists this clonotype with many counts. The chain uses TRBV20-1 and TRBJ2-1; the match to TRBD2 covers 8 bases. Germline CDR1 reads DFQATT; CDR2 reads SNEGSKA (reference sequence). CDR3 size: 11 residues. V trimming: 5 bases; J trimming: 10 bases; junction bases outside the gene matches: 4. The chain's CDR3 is CSAPSSGEQFF. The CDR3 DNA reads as TGCAGTGCTCCATCTAGCGGGGAGCAGTTCTTC.

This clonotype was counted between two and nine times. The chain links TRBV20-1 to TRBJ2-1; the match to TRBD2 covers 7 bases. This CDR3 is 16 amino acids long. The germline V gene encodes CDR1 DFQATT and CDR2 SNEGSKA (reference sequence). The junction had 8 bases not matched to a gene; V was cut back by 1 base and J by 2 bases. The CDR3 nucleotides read TGCAGTGCTAGAGTCGGGGGGAGGGCCCCCTACAATGAGCAGTTCTTC. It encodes CSARVGGRAPYNEQFF.

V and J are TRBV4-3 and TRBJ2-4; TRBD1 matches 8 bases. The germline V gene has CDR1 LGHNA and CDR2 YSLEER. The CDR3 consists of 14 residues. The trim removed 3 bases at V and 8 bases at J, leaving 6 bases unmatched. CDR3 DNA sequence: TGCGCCAGCAGCCACGGAGACAGGGGTGACATTCAGTACTTC. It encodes CASSHGDRGDIQYF.

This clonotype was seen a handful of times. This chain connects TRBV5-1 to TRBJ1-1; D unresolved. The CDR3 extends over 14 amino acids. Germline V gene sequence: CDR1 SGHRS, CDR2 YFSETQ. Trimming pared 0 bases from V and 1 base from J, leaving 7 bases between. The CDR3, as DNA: TGCGCCAGCAGCTTGGCGCATGCGAACACTGAAGCTTTCTTT. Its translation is CASSLAHANTEAFF.

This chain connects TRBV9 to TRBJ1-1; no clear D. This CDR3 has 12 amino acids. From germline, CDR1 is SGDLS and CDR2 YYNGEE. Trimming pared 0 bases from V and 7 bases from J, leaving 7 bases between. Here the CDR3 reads CASSVDEGEAFF. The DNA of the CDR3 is TGTGCCAGCAGCGTAGATGAGGGTGAAGCTTTCTTT.

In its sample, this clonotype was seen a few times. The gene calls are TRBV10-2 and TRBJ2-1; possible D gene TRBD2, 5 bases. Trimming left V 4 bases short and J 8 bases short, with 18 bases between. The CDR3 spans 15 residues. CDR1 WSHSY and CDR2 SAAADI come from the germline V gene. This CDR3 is CASSVRVRGQDEQFF. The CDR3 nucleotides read TGCGCCAGCAGTGTGAGGGTGCGAGGGCAGGATGAGCAGTTCTTC.

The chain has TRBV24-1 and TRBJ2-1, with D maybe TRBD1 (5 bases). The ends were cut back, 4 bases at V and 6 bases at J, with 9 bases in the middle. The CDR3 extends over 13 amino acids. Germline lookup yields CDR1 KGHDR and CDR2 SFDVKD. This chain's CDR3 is CATSDWTLNEQFF. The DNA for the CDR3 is TGTGCCACCAGTGACTGGACACTCAATGAGCAGTTCTTC.

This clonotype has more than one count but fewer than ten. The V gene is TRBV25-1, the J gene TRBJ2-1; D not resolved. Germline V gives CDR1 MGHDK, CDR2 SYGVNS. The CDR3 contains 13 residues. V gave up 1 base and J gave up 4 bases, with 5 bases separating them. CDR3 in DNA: TGTGCCAGCAGTGAATTGGGTTACAATGAGCAGTTCTTC. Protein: CASSELGYNEQFF. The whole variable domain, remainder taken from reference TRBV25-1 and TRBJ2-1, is EADIYQTPRYLVIGTGKKITLECSQTMGHDKMYWYQQDPGMELHLIHYSYGVNSTEKGDLSSESTVSRIRTEHFPLTLESARPSHTSQYLCASSELGYNEQFFGPGTRLTVL.

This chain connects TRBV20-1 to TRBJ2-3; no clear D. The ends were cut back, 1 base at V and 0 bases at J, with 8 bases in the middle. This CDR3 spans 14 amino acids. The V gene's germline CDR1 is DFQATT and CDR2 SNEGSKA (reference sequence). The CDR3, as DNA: TGCAGTGCTAGAGTGGTGGCTAGCACAGATACGCAGTATTTT. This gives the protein CSARVVASTDTQYF.

This CDR3 is CASSLSSEQFF. DNA for the CDR3: TGTGCCAGCAGCTTATCGAGCGAGCAGTTCTTC. The V gene is TRBV7-3, the J gene TRBJ2-1, with D unclear. This CDR3 spans 11 amino acids. Trimming took off 2 bases at V and 10 bases at J, with 6 bases between the two ends. Germline CDR1 and CDR2: SGHTA and FQGTGA.

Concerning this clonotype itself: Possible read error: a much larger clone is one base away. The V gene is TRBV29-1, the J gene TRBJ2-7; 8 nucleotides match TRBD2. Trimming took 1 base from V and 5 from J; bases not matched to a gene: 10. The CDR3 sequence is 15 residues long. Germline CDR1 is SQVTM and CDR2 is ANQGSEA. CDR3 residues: CSVEGGTRSTNEQYF. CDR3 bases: TGCAGCGTTGAAGGGGGGACTAGAAGCACCAACGAGCAGTACTTC.

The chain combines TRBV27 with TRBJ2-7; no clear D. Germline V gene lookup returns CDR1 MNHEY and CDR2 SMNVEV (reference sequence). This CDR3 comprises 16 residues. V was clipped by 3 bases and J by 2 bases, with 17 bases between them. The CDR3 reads CASSFSQVLSTYEQYF. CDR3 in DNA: TGTGCCAGCAGTTTCAGTCAGGTCCTGTCTACCTACGAGCAGTACTTC.